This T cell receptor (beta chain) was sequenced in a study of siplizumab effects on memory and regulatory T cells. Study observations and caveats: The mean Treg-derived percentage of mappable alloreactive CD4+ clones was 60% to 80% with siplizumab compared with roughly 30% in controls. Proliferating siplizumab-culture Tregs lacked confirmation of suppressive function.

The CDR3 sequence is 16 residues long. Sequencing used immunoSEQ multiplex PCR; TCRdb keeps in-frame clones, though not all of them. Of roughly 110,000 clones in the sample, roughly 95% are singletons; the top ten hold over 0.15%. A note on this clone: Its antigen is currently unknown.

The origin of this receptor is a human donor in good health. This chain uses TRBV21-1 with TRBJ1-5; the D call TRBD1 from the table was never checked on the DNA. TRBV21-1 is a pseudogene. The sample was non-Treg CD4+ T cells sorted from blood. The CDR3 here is CASSLRQAHSNQPQHF. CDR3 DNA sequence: TGTGCCAGCAGCCTGCGACAGGCTCATAGCAATCAGCCCCAGCATTTT.